This T cell receptor (beta chain) was documented in a study of blood T cell repertoires in COVID-19. As originally analysed: Quantification of nucleated cells was approximated via reference gene primer amplification. Sequencing used immunoSEQ multiplex PCR; TCRdb keeps in-frame clones, though not all of them. The D gene and trimming were derived from the DNA, and the V and J assignments and clone size from that table. Seen here are approximately 80,000 clones, roughly 82% observed once, and the top ten hold under 11%. The germline V gene encodes CDR1 SNHLY and CDR2 FYNNEI. The V and J ends lost 8 bases and 6 bases, in that order; junction bases with no gene match: 3. The CDR3 runs to 13 residues.

Source material: peripheral blood. This chain links TRBV2 with TRBJ1-5, with 11 bases aligning to TRBD1. The source of this sequence is a man aged 55 to 70 with acute or convalescent COVID-19. The CDR3 loop reads CASGQGAAQPQHF. The CDR3 DNA is TGTGCCAGCGGACAGGGGGCGGCTCAGCCCCAGCATTTT.